This T cell receptor beta chain was recorded in a study of blood T cell repertoires in COVID-19. Study-wide background: PBMCs, B-cell-depleted T cells, or T cells were the source of the cDNA or gDNA that made up the material.

Assay used: immunoSEQ multiplex PCR; TCRdb lists only in-frame clones, some missing. The table includes hundreds of thousands of clones, roughly 85% detected once. Germline CDR1 is SGHNT and CDR2 is YENEEA. This CDR3 comprises 17 residues. The V gene end was trimmed by 0 bases and the J gene end by 5 bases; junction bases not matched to a gene: 6. This rearrangement joins TRBV11-3 to TRBJ1-5; 11 bases are shared with TRBD1. The material sequenced was peripheral blood. This clonotype was sampled from a man aged 45-65 years with active or convalescent COVID-19. The CDR3 here is CASSLDRGTGGDQPQHF. The CDR3 DNA sequence: TGTGCCAGCAGCTTAGATCGCGGGACAGGGGGGGATCAGCCCCAGCATTTT.